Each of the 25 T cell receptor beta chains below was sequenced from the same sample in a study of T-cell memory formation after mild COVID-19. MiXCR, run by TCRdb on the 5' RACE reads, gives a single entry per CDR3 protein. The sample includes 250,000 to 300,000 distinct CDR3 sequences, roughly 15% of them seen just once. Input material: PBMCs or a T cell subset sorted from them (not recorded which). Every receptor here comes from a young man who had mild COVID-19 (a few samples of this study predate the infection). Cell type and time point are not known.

This CDR3 reads CASSPDIQVDTQYF. The CDR3 nucleotides read TGTGCCAGCAGCCCTGACATCCAGGTGGATACGCAGTATTTT. This sequence joins TRBV6-5 and TRBJ2-3; no reliable D call. V lost 6 bases to trimming and J lost 6 bases, with 16 bases between them. The germline V gene encodes CDR1 MNHEY and CDR2 SVGAGI. This CDR3 has 14 residues.

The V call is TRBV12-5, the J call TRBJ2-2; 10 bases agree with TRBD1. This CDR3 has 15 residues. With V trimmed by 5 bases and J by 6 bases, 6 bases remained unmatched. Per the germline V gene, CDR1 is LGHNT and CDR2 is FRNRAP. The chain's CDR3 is CASGQQTGGSGELFF. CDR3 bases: TGTGCTAGTGGTCAACAGACAGGGGGCTCCGGGGAGCTGTTTTTT.

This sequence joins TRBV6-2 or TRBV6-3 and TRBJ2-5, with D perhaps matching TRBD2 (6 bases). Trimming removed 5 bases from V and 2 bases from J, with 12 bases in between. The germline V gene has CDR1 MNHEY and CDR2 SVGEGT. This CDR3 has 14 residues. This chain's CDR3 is CASSPEGGQETQYF. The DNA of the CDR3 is TGTGCCAGCAGTCCCGAGGGAGGACAAGAGACCCAGTACTTC.

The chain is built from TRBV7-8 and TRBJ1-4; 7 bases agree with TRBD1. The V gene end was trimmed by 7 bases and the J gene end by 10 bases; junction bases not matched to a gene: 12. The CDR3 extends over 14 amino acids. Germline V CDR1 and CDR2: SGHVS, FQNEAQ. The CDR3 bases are TGTGCCAGCACCCCGTTGGCAGGGGGGGGAAAACTGTTTTTT. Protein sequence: CASTPLAGGGKLFF.

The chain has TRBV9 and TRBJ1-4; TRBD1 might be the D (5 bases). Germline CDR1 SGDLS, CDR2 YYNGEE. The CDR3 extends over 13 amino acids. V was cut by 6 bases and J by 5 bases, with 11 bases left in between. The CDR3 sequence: CASIPGMNEKLFF. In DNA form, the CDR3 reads TGTGCCAGCATTCCAGGGATGAATGAAAAACTGTTTTTT.

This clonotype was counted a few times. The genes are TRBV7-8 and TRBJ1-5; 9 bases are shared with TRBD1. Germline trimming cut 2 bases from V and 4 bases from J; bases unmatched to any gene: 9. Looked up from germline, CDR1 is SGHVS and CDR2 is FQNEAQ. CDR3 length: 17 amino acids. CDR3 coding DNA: TGTGCCAGCAGCTTACGCAACAGGGGGCGACTTAATCAGCCCCAGCATTTT. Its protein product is CASSLRNRGRLNQPQHF.

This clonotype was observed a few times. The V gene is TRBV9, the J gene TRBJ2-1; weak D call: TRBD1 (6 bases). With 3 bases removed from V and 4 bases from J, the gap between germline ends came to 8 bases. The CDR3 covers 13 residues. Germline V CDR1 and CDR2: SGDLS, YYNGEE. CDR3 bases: TGTGCCAGCAGCGCGGACAGTTACAATGAGCAGTTCTTC. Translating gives CASSADSYNEQFF.

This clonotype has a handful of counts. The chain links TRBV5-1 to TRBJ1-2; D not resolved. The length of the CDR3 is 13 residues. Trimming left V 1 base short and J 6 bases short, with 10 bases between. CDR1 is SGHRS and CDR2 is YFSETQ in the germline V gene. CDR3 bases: TGCGCCAGCAGCTTGCACACCGATGATGGCTACACCTTC. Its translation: CASSLHTDDGYTF.

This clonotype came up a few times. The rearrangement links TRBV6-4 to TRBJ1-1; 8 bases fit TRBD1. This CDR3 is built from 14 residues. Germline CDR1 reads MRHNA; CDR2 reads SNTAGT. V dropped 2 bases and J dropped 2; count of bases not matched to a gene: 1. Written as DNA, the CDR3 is TGTGCCAGCAGTGACGGGACAGGTAACACTGAAGCTTTCTTT. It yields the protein CASSDGTGNTEAFF.

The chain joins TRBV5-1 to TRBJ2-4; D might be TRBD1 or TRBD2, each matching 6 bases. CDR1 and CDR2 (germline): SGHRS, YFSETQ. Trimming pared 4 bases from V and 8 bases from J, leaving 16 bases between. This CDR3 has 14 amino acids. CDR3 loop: CASSTVGGSDIQYF. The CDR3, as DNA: TGCGCCAGCAGCACGGTAGGGGGGTCGGACATTCAGTACTTC.

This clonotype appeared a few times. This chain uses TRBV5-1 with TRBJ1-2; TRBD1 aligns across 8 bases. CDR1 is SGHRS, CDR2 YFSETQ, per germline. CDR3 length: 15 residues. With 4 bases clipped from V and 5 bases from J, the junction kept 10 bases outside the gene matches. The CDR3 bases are TGCGCCAGCAGCCCCGACAGGGGCGCGCCTTATGGCTACACCTTC. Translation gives CASSPDRGAPYGYTF. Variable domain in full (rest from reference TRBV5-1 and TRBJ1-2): KAGVTQTPRYLIKTRGQQVTLSCSPISGHRSVSWYQQTPGQGLQFLFEYFSETQRNKGNFPGRFSGRQFSNSRSEMNVSTLELGDSALYLCASSPDRGAPYGYTFGSGTRLTVV.

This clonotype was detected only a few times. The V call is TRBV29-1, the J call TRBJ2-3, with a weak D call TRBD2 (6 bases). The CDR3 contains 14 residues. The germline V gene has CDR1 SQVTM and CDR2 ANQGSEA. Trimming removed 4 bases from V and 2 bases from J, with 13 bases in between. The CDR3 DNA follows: TGCAGCGTTGCGCGCGGGGAACCCACAGATACGCAGTATTTT. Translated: CSVARGEPTDTQYF.

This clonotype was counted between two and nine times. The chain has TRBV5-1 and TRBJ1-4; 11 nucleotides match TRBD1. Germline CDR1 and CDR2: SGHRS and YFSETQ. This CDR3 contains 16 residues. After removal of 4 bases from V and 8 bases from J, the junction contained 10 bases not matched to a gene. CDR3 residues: CASSLDRGHGGEKLFF. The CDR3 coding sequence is TGCGCCAGCAGCCTGGACAGGGGGCATGGGGGCGAAAAACTGTTTTTT. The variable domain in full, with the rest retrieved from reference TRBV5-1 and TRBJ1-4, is KAGVTQTPRYLIKTRGQQVTLSCSPISGHRSVSWYQQTPGQGLQFLFEYFSETQRNKGNFPGRFSGRQFSNSRSEMNVSTLELGDSALYLCASSLDRGHGGEKLFFGSGTQLSVL.

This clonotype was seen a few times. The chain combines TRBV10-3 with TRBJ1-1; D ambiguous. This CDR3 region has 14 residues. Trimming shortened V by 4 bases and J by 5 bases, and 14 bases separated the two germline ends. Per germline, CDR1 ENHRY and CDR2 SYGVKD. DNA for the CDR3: TGTGCCATCAGTGGTCGAGGGAGCGAGACTGAAGCTTTCTTT. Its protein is CAISGRGSETEAFF.

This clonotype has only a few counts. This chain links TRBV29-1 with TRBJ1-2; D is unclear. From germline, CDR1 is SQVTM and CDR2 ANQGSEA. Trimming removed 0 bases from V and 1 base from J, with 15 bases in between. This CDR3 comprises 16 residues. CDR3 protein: CSVEDLALSFNYGYTF. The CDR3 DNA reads TGCAGCGTTGAAGATCTCGCACTCTCCTTTAACTATGGCTACACCTTC.

CDR3 nucleotide sequence: TGCAGTGCTAGAGGCCGTGACAGGGGAAGGGGGTATGGCTACACCTTC. Amino acid sequence: CSARGRDRGRGYGYTF. The rearrangement links TRBV20-1 to TRBJ1-2, with 8 nucleotides matching TRBD1. From germline, CDR1 is DFQATT and CDR2 SNEGSKA (reference sequence). The CDR3 is 16 amino acids. V gave up 1 base and J gave up 5 bases; unmatched junction bases: 12.

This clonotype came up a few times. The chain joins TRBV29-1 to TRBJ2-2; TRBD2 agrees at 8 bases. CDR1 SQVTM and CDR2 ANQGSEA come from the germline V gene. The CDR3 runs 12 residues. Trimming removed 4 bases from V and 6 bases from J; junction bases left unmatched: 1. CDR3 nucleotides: TGCAGCGTTGCAGCGGGGGCCGGGGAGCTGTTTTTT. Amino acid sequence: CSVAAGAGELFF.

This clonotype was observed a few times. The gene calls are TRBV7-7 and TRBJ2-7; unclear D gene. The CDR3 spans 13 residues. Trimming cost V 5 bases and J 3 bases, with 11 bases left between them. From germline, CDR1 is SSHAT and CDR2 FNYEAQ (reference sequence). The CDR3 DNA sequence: TGTGCCAGCAGCACCTCCCCGGGCTACGAGCAGTACTTC. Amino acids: CASSTSPGYEQYF.

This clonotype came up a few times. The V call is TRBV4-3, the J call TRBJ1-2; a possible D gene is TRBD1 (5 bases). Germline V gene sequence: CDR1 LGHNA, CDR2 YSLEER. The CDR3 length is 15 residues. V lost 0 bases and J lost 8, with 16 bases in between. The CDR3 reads CASSQDGALPRGYTF. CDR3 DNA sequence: TGCGCCAGCAGCCAAGACGGGGCCCTTCCACGGGGCTACACCTTC.

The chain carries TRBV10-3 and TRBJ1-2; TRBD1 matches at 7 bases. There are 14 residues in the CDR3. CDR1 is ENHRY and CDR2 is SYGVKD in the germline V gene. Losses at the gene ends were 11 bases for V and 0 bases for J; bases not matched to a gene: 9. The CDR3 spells CAAGGQGTNYGYTF. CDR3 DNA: TGTGCCGCAGGGGGGCAGGGGACTAACTATGGCTACACCTTC.

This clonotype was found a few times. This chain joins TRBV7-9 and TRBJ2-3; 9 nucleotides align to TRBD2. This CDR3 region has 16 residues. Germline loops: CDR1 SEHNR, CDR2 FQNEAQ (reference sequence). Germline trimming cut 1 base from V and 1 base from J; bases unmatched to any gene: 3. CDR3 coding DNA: TGTGCCAGCAGCTTAGATCTAGCGGGGCGCACAGATACGCAGTATTTT. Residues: CASSLDLAGRTDTQYF.

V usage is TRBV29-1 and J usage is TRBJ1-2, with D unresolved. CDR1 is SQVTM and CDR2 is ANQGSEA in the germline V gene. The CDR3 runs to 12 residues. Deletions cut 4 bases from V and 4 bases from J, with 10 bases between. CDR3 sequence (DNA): TGCAGCGTTGTGTCCCGGAGCTATGGCTACACCTTC. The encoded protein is CSVVSRSYGYTF.

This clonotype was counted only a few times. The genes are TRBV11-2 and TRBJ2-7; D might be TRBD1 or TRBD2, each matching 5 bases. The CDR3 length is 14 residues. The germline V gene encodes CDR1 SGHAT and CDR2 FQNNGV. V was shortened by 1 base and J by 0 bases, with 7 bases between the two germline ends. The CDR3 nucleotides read TGTGCCAGCAGCTTAGCGGGGACCTCCTACGAGCAGTACTTC. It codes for CASSLAGTSYEQYF.

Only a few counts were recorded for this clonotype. In DNA, the CDR3 is TGTGCCAGCAGTTTCGGGGGGCGCGTAGATACGCAGTATTTT. This sequence encodes CASSFGGRVDTQYF. The rearrangement links TRBV12-3 or TRBV12-4 to TRBJ2-3, with D possibly matching TRBD2 (7 bases). The length of the CDR3 is 14 residues. V was pared by 3 bases and J by 5 bases, with 12 bases between.

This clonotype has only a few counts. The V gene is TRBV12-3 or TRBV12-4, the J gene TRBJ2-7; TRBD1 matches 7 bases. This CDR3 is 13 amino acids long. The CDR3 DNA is TGTGCAACAGAGGGCGACAGGGTCCACGAGCAGTACGTC. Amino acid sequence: CATEGDRVHEQYV.